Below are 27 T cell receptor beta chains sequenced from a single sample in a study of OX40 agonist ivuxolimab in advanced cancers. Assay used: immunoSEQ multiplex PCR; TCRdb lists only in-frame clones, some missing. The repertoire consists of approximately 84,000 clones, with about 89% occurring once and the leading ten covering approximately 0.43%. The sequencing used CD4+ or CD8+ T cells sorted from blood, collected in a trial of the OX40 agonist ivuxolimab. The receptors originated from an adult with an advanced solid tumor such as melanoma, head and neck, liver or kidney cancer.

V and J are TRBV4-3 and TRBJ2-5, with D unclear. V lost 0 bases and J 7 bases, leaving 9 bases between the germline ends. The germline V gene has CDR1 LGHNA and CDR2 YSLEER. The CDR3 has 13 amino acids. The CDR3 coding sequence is TGCGCCAGCAGCCAAGAGGGATGGGGGACCCAGTACTTC. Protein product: CASSQEGWGTQYF.

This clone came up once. The CDR3 coding sequence is TGTGCCATCAGTGAGAGGGGCCAGACGGATTATCAGCCCCAGCATTTT. It translates to CAISERGQTDYQPQHF. The V call is TRBV10-3, the J call TRBJ1-5, with D possibly being TRBD1 (5 bases). This CDR3 region has 16 residues. V shed 2 bases and J shed 5 bases, with 16 bases lying between them. Germline loops: CDR1 ENHRY, CDR2 SYGVKD.

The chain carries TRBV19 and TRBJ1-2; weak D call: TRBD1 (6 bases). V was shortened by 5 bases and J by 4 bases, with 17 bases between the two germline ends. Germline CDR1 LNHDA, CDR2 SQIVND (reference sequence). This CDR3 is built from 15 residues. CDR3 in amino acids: CASSPTGSLRYGYTF. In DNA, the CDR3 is TGTGCCAGTAGTCCCACAGGGTCCCTCCGCTATGGCTACACCTTC.

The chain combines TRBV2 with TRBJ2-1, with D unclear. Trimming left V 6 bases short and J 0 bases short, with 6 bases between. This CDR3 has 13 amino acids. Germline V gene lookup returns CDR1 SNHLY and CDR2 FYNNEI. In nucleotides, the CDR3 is TGTGCCAGCAGCACGAGCTCCTACAATGAGCAGTTCTTC. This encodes CASSTSSYNEQFF. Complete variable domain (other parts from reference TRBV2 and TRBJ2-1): EPEVTQTPSHQVTQMGQEVILRCVPISNHLYFYWYRQILGQKVEFLVSFYNNEISEKSEIFDDQFSVERPDGSNFTLKIRSTKLEDSAMYFCASSTSSYNEQFFGPGTRLTVL.

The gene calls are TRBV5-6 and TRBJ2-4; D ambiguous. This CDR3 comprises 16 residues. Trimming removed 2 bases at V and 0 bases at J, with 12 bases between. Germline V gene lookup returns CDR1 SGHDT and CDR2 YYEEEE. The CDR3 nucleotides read TGTGCCAGCAGCTTCCTTGGTGTGGCAGCCAAAAACATTCAGTACTTC. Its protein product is CASSFLGVAAKNIQYF.

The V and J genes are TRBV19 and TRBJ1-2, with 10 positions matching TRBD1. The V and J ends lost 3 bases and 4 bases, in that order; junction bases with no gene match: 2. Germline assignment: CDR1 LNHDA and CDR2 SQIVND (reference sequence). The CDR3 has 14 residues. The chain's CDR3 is CASSMTGGFYGYTF. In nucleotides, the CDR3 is TGTGCCAGTAGTATGACAGGGGGCTTCTATGGCTACACCTTC.

The CDR3 DNA follows: TGTGCCAGCAGCCCCTTTGCTTCGCGGGGGCGCACCGGGGAGCTGTTTTTT. This encodes CASSPFASRGRTGELFF. The chain employs TRBV7-3 and TRBJ2-2, with D maybe TRBD2 (7 bases). The germline CDR1 and CDR2 sequences are SGHTA and FQGTGA. With 5 bases removed from V and 4 bases from J, the gap between germline ends came to 20 bases. The CDR3 contains 17 residues.

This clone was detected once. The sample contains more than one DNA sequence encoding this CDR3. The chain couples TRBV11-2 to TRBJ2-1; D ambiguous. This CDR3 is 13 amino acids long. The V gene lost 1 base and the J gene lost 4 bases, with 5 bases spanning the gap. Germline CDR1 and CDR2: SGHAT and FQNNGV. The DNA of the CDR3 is TGTGCCAGCAGCTTAGCCCGGTACAATGAGCAGTTCTTC. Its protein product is CASSLARYNEQFF. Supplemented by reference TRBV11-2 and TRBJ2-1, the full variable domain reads EAGVAQSPRYKIIEKRQSVAFWCNPISGHATLYWYQQILGQGPKLLIQFQNNGVVDDSQLPKDRFSAERLKGVDSTLKIQPAKLEDSAVYLCASSLARYNEQFFGPGTRLTVL.

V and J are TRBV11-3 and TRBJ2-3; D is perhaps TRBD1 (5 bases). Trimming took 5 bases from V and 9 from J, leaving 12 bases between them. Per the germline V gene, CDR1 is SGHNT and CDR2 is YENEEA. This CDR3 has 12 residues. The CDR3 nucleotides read TGTGCCAGCAGCGAACAGGTCGCCACGCAGTATTTT. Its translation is CASSEQVATQYF.

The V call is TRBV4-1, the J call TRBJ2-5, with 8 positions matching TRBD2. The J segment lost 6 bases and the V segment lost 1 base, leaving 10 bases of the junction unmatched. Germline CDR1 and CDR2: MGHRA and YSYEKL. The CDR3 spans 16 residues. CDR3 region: CASSQVGSGGPKTQYF. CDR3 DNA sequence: TGCGCCAGCAGCCAAGTAGGGTCGGGGGGGCCGAAGACCCAGTACTTC.

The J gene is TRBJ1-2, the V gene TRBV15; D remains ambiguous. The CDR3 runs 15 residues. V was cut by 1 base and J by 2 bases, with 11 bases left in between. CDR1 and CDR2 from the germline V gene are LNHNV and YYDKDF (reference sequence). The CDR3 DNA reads TGTGCCACCAGCAGAGGGAGATACGGGAACTATGGCTACACCTTC. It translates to CATSRGRYGNYGYTF.

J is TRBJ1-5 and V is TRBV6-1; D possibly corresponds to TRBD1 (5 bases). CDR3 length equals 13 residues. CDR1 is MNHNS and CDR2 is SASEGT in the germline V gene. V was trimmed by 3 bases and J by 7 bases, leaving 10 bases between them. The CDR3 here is CASSDRGSQPQHF. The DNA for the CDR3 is TGTGCCAGCAGTGATCGGGGGTCACAGCCCCAGCATTTT.

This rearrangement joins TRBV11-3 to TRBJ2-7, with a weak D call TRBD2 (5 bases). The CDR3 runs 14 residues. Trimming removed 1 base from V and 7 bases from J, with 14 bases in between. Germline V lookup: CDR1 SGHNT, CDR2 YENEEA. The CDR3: CASSLVPNTGEQYF. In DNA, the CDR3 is TGTGCCAGCAGCTTAGTACCTAATACGGGGGAGCAGTACTTC.

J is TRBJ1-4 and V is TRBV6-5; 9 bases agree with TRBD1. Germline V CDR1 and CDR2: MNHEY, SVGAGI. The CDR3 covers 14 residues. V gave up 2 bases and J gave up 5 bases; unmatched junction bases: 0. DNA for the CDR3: TGTGCCAGCAGTTACGGGACAGGGAATGAAAAACTGTTTTTT. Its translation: CASSYGTGNEKLFF.

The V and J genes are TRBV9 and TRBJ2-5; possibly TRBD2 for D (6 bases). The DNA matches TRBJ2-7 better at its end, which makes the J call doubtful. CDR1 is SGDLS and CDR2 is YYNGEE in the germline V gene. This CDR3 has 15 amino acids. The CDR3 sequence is CASSPRLGGSYEQYF. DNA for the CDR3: TGTGCCAGCAGTCCTAGACTAGGCGGGTCCTACGAGCAGTACTTC.

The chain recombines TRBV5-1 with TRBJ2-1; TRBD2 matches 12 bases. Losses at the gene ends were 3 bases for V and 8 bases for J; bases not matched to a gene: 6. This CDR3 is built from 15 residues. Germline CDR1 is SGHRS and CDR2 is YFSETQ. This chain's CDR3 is CASSSLAGGYYEQFF. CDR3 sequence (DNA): TGCGCCAGCAGCTCCCTAGCGGGGGGGTACTATGAGCAGTTCTTC.

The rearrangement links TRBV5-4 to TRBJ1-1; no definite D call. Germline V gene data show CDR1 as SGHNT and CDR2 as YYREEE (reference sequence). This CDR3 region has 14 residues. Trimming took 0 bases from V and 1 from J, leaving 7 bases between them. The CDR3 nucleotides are TGTGCCAGCAGCTTGGGCACGCGGAACACTGAAGCTTTCTTT. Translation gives CASSLGTRNTEAFF.

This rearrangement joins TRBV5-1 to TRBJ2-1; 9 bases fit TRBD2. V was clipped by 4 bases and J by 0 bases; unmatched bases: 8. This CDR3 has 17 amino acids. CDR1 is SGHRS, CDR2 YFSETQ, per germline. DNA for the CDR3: TGCGCCAGCAGCACTGGACTAGCGTCGAGCTCCTACAATGAGCAGTTCTTC. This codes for CASSTGLASSSYNEQFF.

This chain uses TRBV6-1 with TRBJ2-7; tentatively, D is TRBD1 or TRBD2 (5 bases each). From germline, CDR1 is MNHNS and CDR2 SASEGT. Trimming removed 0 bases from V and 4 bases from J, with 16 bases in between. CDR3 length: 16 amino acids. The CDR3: CASSEAGTRVPYEQYF. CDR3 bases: TGTGCCAGCAGTGAAGCAGGGACCAGGGTTCCGTACGAGCAGTACTTC.

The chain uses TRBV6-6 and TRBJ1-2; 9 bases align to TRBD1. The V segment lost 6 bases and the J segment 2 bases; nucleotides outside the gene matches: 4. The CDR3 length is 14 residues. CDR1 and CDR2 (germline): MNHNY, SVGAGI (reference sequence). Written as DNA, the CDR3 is TGTGCCAGCAGCCTAGACAGGGGGAACTATGGCTACACCTTC. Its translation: CASSLDRGNYGYTF.

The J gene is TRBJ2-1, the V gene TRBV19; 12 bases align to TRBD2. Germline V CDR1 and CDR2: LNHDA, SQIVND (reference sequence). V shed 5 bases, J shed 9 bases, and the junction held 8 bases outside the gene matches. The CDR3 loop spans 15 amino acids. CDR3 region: CASSRLAGVLGEQFF. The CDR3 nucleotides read TGTGCCAGTAGTCGACTAGCGGGAGTCTTGGGTGAGCAGTTCTTC.

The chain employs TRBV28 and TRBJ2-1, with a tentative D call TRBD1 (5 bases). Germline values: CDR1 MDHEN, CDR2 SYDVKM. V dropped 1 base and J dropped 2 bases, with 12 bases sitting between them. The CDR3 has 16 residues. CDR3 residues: CASSLSSGSPYNEQFF. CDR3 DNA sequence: TGTGCCAGCAGTTTATCATCAGGGTCCCCCTACAATGAGCAGTTCTTC.

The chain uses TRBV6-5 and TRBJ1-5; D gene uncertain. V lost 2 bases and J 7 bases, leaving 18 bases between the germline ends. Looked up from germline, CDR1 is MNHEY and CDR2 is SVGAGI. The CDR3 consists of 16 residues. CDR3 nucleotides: TGTGCCAGCAGTTACCGCGACCCGGGCCACGGGCAGCCCCAGCATTTT. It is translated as CASSYRDPGHGQPQHF.

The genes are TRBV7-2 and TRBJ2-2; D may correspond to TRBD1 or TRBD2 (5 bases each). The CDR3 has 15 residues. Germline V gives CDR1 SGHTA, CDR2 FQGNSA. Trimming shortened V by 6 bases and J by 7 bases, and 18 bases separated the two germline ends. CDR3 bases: TGTGCCAGCAGACGTACACCGGGACGAGGCGGGGAGCTGTTTTTT. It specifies CASRRTPGRGGELFF.

The CDR3 here is CASSFNSGNEKLFF. DNA for the CDR3: TGTGCCAGCAGCTTTAATTCGGGGAATGAAAAACTGTTTTTT. The rearrangement joins TRBV7-8 to TRBJ1-4; D remains ambiguous. V gave up 3 bases and J gave up 5 bases, with 10 bases separating them. Germline V CDR1 and CDR2: SGHVS, FQNEAQ. This CDR3 region has 14 residues.

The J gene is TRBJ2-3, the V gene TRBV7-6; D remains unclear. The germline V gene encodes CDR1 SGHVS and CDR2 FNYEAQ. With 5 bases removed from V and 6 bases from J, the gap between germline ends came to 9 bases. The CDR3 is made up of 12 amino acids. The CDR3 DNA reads TGTGCCAGCAGCCCACGTGTTGATACGCAGTATTTT. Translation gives CASSPRVDTQYF.

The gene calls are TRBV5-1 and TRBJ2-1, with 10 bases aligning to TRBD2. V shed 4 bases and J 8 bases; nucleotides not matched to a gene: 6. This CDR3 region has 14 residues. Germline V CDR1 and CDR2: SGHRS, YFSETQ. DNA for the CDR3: TGCGCCAGCAGCGGAGCGGGAGGGGTGGATGAGCAGTTCTTC. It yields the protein CASSGAGGVDEQFF.